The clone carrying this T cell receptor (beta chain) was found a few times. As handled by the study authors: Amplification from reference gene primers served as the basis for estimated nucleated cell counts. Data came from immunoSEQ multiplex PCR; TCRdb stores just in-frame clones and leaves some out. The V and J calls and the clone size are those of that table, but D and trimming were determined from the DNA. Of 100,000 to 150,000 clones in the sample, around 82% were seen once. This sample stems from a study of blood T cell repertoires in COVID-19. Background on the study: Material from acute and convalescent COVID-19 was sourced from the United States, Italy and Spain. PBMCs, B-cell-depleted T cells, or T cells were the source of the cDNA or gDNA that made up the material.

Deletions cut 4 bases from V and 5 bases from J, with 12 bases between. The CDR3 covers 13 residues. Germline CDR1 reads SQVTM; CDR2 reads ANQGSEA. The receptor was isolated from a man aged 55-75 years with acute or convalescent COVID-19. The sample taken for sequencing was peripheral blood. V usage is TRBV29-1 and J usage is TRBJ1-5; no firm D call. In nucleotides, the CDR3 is TGCAGCGTTGCGGGATTTGGTGATCAGCCCCAGCATTTT. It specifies CSVAGFGDQPQHF.